Reported below is one TCR beta chain. These data are taken from a study of blood T cell repertoires in COVID-19. Study summary: COVID-19 samples, acute and convalescent, were from the United States, Italy and Spain.

Original data processing: Amplification of reference gene primers provided the estimated nucleated cell counts. Sequencing was performed with immunoSEQ multiplex PCR; in TCRdb, only in-frame clones are kept and a portion is missing. V and J calls and clone size are as listed in that table; D and trimming were resolved from the DNA. This sample has over 300,000 clones, with 88% found just once. The CDR3 covers 11 residues. Looked up from germline, CDR1 is KGHDR and CDR2 is SFDVKD. V was pared by 9 bases and J by 7 bases, with 9 bases between. The rearrangement joins TRBV24-1 to TRBJ2-1, with D unclear. Sample: PBMCs or T cells enriched from blood (not recorded which). This TCR came from a woman under 40 with acute COVID-19. The CDR3 protein is CATGVGNEQFF. DNA of the CDR3: TGTGCCACCGGAGTAGGTAATGAGCAGTTCTTC.